This T cell receptor (beta chain) is from a study of human T cells and chemical hapten exposure. Unique molecular identifiers were linked by the library to individual cDNA molecules. MiXCR, run by TCRdb on the RACE reads, gives a single entry per CDR3 protein. The data hold 70,000 to 95,000 distinct CDR3 sequences, with roughly 7.9% observed a single time. This clonotype was detected many times. Trimming shortened V by 5 bases and J by 4 bases, and 17 bases separated the two germline ends. The germline gives CDR1 MNHEY, CDR2 SVGAGI. The length of the CDR3 is 15 residues. Time point: healthy volunteer bleed at 6 weeks. Total RNA was isolated from unfractionated whole blood.

The genes are TRBV6-5 and TRBJ1-1, with a possible D match to TRBD1 (5 bases). What was sequenced was whole blood. This clonotype originated in a female donor in good health. Some clones in this sample may be carry-over from other donors' samples. The CDR3 sequence is CASSIRGPPGTEAFF. The CDR3 DNA is TGTGCCAGCAGTATTCGGGGCCCCCCGGGCACTGAAGCTTTCTTT.